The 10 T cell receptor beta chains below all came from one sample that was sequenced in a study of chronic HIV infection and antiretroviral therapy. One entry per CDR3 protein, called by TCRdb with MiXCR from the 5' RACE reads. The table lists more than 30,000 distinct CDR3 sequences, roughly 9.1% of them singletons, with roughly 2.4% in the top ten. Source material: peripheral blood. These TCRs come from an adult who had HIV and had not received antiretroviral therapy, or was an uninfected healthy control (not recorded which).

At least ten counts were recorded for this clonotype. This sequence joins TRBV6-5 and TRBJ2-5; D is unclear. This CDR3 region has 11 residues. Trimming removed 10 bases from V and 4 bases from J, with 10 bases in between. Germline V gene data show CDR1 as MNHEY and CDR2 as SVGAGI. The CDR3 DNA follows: TGTGCCACGGTGGGGATAGAGACCCAGTACTTC. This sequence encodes CATVGIETQYF.

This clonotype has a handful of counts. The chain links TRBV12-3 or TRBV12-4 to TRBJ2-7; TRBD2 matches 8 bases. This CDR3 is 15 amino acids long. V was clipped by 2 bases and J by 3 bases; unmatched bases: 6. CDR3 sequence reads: CASSLRLGTSYEQYF. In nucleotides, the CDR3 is TGTGCCAGCAGTTTACGATTGGGGACTAGCTACGAGCAGTACTTC.

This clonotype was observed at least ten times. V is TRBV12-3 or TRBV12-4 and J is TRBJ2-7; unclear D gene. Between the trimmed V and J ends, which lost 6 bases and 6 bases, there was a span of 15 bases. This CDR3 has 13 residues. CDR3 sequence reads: CASSPSVLGEQYF. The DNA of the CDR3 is TGTGCCAGCAGCCCCTCCGTTCTTGGCGAGCAGTACTTC.

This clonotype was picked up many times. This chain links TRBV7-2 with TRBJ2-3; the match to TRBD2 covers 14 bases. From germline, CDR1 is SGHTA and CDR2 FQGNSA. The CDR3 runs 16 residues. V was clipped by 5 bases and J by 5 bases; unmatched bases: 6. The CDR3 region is CASSPGLAGALDTQYF. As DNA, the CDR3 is TGTGCCAGCAGCCCGGGACTAGCGGGAGCCTTAGATACGCAGTATTTT.

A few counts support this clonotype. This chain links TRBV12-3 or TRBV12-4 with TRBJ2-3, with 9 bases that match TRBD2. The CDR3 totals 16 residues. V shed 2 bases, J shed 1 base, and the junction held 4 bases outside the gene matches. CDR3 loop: CASSLLPSGGTDTQYF. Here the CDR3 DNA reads TGTGCCAGCAGTTTACTCCCTAGCGGGGGCACAGATACGCAGTATTTT.

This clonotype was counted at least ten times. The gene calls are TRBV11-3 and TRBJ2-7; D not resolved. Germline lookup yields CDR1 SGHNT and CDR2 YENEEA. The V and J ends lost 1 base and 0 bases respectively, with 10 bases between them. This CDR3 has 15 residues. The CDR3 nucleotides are TGTGCCAGCAGCTTAGGGGGTGACATCTCCTACGAGCAGTACTTC. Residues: CASSLGGDISYEQYF.

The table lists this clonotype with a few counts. DNA for the CDR3: TGCAGCGTTGGGATCGGGGGGAGGACTAACTATGGCTACACCTTC. This gives the protein CSVGIGGRTNYGYTF. The V call is TRBV29-1, the J call TRBJ1-2; weak D call: TRBD1 (5 bases). V shed 4 bases and J shed 0 bases, with 15 bases lying between them. The CDR3 covers 15 residues. Germline-derived CDR1 and CDR2 are SQVTM and ANQGSEA.

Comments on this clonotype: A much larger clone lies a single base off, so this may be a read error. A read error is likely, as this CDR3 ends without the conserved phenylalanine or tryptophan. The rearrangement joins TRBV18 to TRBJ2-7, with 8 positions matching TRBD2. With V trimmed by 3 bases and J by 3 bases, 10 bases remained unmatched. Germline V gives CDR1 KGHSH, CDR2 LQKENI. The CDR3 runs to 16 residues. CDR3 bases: TGTGCCAGCTCACCGGCGGCGAAAAGCGGGGGCTACGAGCAGTACTAC. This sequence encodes CASSPAAKSGGYEQYY.

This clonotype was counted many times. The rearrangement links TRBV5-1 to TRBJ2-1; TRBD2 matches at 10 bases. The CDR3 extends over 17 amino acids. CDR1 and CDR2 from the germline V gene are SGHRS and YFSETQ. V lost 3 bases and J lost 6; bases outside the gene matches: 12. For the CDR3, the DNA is TGCGCCAGCAGCTCCCAACCAGCGGGAGGGCCAATCAATGAGCAGTTCTTC. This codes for CASSSQPAGGPINEQFF.

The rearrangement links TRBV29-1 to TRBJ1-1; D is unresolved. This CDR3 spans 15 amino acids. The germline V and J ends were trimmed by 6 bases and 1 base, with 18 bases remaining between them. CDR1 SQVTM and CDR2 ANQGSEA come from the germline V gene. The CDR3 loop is CSVGGQNWGNTEAFF. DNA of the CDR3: TGCAGCGTCGGAGGCCAGAATTGGGGGAACACTGAAGCTTTCTTT.